The 27 T cell receptor beta chains given below trace back to one sample, sequenced in a study of molecular identifiers for immune sequencing clone quantification. One entry per CDR3 protein, called by TCRdb with MiXCR from the PCR reads. The sample holds 400,000 to 600,000 distinct CDR3 sequences, roughly 26% seen once. The source material was naive CD8+ T cells from blood, with Jurkat cell RNA spiked in. Subset meaning: FACS-sorted CD8+CD4-CCR7+CD45RA+ naive T cells. The receptors shown here come from a human donor in good health. Some libraries in this study had Jurkat cell RNA spiked in.

This rearrangement joins TRBV2 to TRBJ2-1; D call uncertain. Germline assignment: CDR1 SNHLY and CDR2 FYNNEI. V lost 3 bases and J 5 bases, leaving 11 bases between the germline ends. The CDR3 sequence is 14 residues long. Written as DNA, the CDR3 is TGTGCCAGCAGTGACTGGGTATCTGACAATGAGCAGTTCTTC. Translated, it gives CASSDWVSDNEQFF.

V gene TRBV7-9 combines with J gene TRBJ2-7, with D tentatively TRBD1 (5 bases). V lost 6 bases, J lost 2 bases, and 14 bases lay in between. The germline V gene has CDR1 SEHNR and CDR2 FQNEAQ (reference sequence). This CDR3 spans 14 amino acids. Written as DNA, the CDR3 is TGTGCCAGCAGGGGATATGGGGCCACCTACGAGCAGTACTTC. It specifies CASRGYGATYEQYF.

The chain joins TRBV3-1 to TRBJ1-2; D gene ambiguous. The V gene lost 0 bases and the J gene lost 2 bases, with 7 bases spanning the gap. Germline assignment: CDR1 LGHDT and CDR2 YNNKEL (reference sequence). The CDR3 spans 14 residues. This chain's CDR3 is CASSQESGNYGYTF. In DNA form, the CDR3 reads TGTGCCAGCAGCCAAGAAAGCGGCAACTATGGCTACACCTTC.

The gene calls are TRBV27 and TRBJ1-4; D is perhaps TRBD1 (5 bases). The CDR3 covers 16 residues. Germline V gives CDR1 MNHEY, CDR2 SMNVEV (reference sequence). The V gene lost 1 base and the J gene lost 8 bases, with 17 bases spanning the gap. The CDR3 DNA sequence: TGTGCCAGCAGTTTATACCCCGGGACTCCGGGAGAAAAACTGTTTTTT. Protein: CASSLYPGTPGEKLFF.

Only a few counts were recorded for this clonotype. This chain uses TRBV6-6 with TRBJ2-3; 9 nucleotides agree with TRBD2. Germline V gene sequence: CDR1 MNHNY, CDR2 SVGAGI (reference sequence). The V gene end was trimmed by 2 bases and the J gene end by 4 bases; junction bases not matched to a gene: 4. This CDR3 is 15 amino acids long. CDR3 sequence reads: CASSYARGGADTQYF. In DNA, the CDR3 is TGTGCCAGCAGTTACGCGCGGGGGGGAGCAGATACGCAGTATTTT.

This clonotype was observed a handful of times. The gene calls are TRBV12-5 and TRBJ1-1; TRBD1 is a possible D gene (5 bases). The CDR3 runs 16 residues. V lost 2 bases to trimming and J lost 1 base, with 14 bases between them. Germline CDR1 is LGHNT and CDR2 is FRNRAP. The CDR3 sequence: CASGLTSSGQNTEAFF. Here the CDR3 DNA reads TGTGCTAGTGGTTTGACCTCTTCAGGGCAGAACACTGAAGCTTTCTTT.

This clonotype was recorded a few times. A much larger clone differs from this one at a single base, so this may be a read error. Without the conserved terminal phenylalanine or tryptophan, this CDR3 likely stems from a read error. The CDR3, as DNA: TGTGCCAGCAGTCTTAGACAGCCCTCCTACGAGCAGTACCTC. It codes for CASSLRQPSYEQYL. The J gene is TRBJ2-7, the V gene TRBV28, with a tentative D call TRBD1 (5 bases). V was cut by 5 bases and J by 0 bases, with 11 bases left in between. The CDR3 has 14 residues. Germline loops: CDR1 MDHEN, CDR2 SYDVKM.

This clonotype has only a few counts. This chain links TRBV4-3 with TRBJ1-4; D is ambiguous. The CDR3 is made up of 15 amino acids. Trimming left V 3 bases short and J 0 bases short, with 8 bases between. CDR1 LGHNA and CDR2 YSLEER come from the germline V gene. CDR3 DNA sequence: TGCGCCAGCAGCCAGTACACCTCAACTAATGAAAAACTGTTTTTT. Its protein is CASSQYTSTNEKLFF.

A note on this clonotype: Mismatch with germline at one junction end may stem from a read error. The chain recombines TRBV28 with TRBJ2-1; D unclear. CDR3 length: 11 residues. Germline-derived CDR1 and CDR2 are MDHEN and SYDVKM. The CDR3 here is CAGSFRVEQFF. CDR3 coding DNA: TGTGCCGGCAGTTTCCGAGTAGAGCAGTTCTTC. The variable domain in full, with the rest retrieved from reference TRBV28 and TRBJ2-1, is DVKVTQSSRYLVKRTGEKVFLECVQDMDHENMFWYRQDPGLGLRLIYFSYDVKMKEKGDIPEGYSVSREKKERFSLILESASTNQTSMYLCAGSFRVEQFFGPGTRLTVL.

As concerns this clonotype: This may stem from a read error, because a much larger clone lies one nucleotide away. J is TRBJ2-2 and V is TRBV28, with 9 bases matching TRBD1. Germline loops: CDR1 MDHEN, CDR2 SYDVKM. The CDR3 sequence is 15 residues long. Here the CDR3 reads CASRSGTGSTGELSF. The CDR3 nucleotides are TGTGCCAGCCGCTCCGGGACAGGGTCCACCGGGGAGCTGTCTTTT. The full variable domain, with the rest looked up from reference TRBV28 and TRBJ2-2, is DVKVTQSSRYLVKRTGEKVFLECVQDMDHENMFWYRQDPGLGLRLIYFSYDVKMKEKGDIPEGYSVSREKKERFSLILESASTNQTSMYLCASRSGTGSTGELSFGEGSRLTVL.

This clonotype has just a few counts. The gene calls are TRBV7-9 and TRBJ1-1; D gene unclear. The CDR3 is 13 amino acids. The germline V and J ends were trimmed by 4 bases and 6 bases, with 12 bases remaining between them. Germline assignment: CDR1 SEHNR and CDR2 FQNEAQ (reference sequence). The chain's CDR3 is CASSSPLVAEAFF. CDR3 nucleotide sequence: TGTGCCAGCAGCTCGCCTTTGGTGGCTGAAGCTTTCTTT.

Note on this clonotype: As the CDR3 is not closed by the conserved phenylalanine or tryptophan, this likely results from a read error. DNA of the CDR3: TGTGCCAGCAGCCCGGACAGGAGCTACGAGCAGTACTTA. As protein: CASSPDRSYEQYL. The chain employs TRBV7-6 and TRBJ2-7, with TRBD1 identical over 7 bases. Germline V CDR1 and CDR2: SGHVS, FNYEAQ. Trimming took 5 bases from V and 3 from J; bases not matched to a gene: 4. This CDR3 has 13 amino acids.

This clonotype was counted a few times. J is TRBJ2-3 and V is TRBV6-2 or TRBV6-3; 8 bases are a match to TRBD2. Unmatched junction bases numbered 8, after V lost 6 bases and J lost 0 bases. Germline CDR1 reads MNHEY; CDR2 reads SVGEGT. The CDR3 extends over 16 amino acids. Here the CDR3 DNA reads TGTGCCAGCAGATCAGCGGGAGTCTTTAGCACAGATACGCAGTATTTT. Protein sequence: CASRSAGVFSTDTQYF.

Points on this clonotype: Compared with germline, one end of the junction differs, possibly owing to a read error. The CDR3 DNA sequence: TGTGCCAGCAGCTTAGGTAATATGGATACACAGTATTTT. It translates to CASSLGNMDTQYF. The V call is TRBV7-3, the J call TRBJ2-3, with D unresolved. This CDR3 has 13 amino acids. Germline V gene lookup returns CDR1 SGHTA and CDR2 FQGTGA. Drawing the rest from reference TRBV7-3 and TRBJ2-3, the complete variable domain is GAGVSQTPSNKVTEKGKYVELRCDPISGHTALYWYRQSLGQGPEFLIYFQGTGAADDSGLPNDRFFAVRPEGSVSTLKIQRTERGDSAVYLCASSLGNMDTQYFGPGTRLTVL.

Remarks on this clonotype: This may be a read error, as it is one base from a much larger clone. This chain uses TRBV20-1 with TRBJ2-7, with D maybe TRBD2 (6 bases). Germline CDR1 DFQATT, CDR2 SNEGSKA (reference sequence). The CDR3 is 13 residues long. The CDR3 here is CSARDPGEYGQYF. The CDR3 bases are TGCAGTGCTAGAGATCCGGGAGAGTACGGGCAGTACTTC.

Regarding this clonotype: This sequence may be a read error, since a much larger clone differs from it by one base. The CDR3: CASSLLPWAEAFF. DNA for the CDR3: TGTGCCAGCAGCTTATTACCGTGGGCTGAAGCTTTCTTT. The chain couples TRBV7-9 to TRBJ1-1; D remains unclear. CDR3 length equals 13 residues. Trimming pared 2 bases from V and 6 bases from J, leaving 10 bases between. The germline CDR1 and CDR2 sequences are SEHNR and FQNEAQ (reference sequence).

This chain links TRBV4-3 with TRBJ2-5, with 7 bases aligning to TRBD1. This CDR3 is built from 15 residues. Unmatched junction bases numbered 4, after V lost 3 bases and J lost 0 bases. Germline CDR1 is LGHNA and CDR2 is YSLEER. CDR3 sequence: CASSQGDSNQETQYF. Written as DNA, the CDR3 is TGCGCCAGCAGCCAGGGGGACAGCAACCAAGAGACCCAGTACTTC.

As concerns this clonotype: A much larger clonotype is one base distant, so this may be a read error. The rearrangement uses TRBV29-1 and TRBJ2-2; D might be TRBD2 (5 bases). CDR1 is SQVTM, CDR2 ANQGSEA, per germline. This CDR3 has 12 amino acids. The CDR3 DNA follows: TGCGGCGTTGTTCGGGAAACCGGGGAGCTGTTTTTT. Protein sequence: CGVVRETGELFF.

This clonotype came up many times. This chain links TRBV12-5 with TRBJ2-1; no clear D gene. Per germline, CDR1 LGHNT and CDR2 FRNRAP. The length of the CDR3 is 16 residues. V was pared by 0 bases and J by 0 bases, with 9 bases between. This chain's CDR3 is CASGLVIRLSYNEQFF. The DNA of the CDR3 is TGTGCTAGTGGTTTGGTAATAAGACTCTCCTACAATGAGCAGTTCTTC.

The chain combines TRBV27 with TRBJ2-5; D is undetermined. The V end lost 5 bases, the J end lost 5 bases, and 12 bases lay between the germline ends. This CDR3 comprises 13 residues. Germline V lookup: CDR1 MNHEY, CDR2 SMNVEV (reference sequence). CDR3 sequence reads: CASSTLNDETQYF. For the CDR3, the DNA is TGTGCCAGCAGTACGTTGAATGATGAGACCCAGTACTTC.

This chain joins TRBV14 and TRBJ1-6, with 7 bases that match TRBD1. The CDR3 has 17 residues. Germline V CDR1 and CDR2: SGHDN, FVKESK. The junction had 18 bases not matched to a gene; V was cut back by 4 bases and J by 12 bases. The CDR3, as DNA: TGTGCCAGCAGCCCCCGGGACAGCCGTATTTTTAGTTTACCCCTCCACTTT. Translation gives CASSPRDSRIFSLPLHF.

This clonotype was recorded a few times. This chain uses TRBV4-3 with TRBJ2-2; D ambiguous. The CDR3 length is 16 residues. Germline CDR1 reads LGHNA; CDR2 reads YSLEER. The V end lost 0 bases, the J end lost 1 base, and 9 bases lay between the germline ends. The CDR3 loop reads CASSQDRVGNTGELFF. Written as DNA, the CDR3 is TGCGCCAGCAGCCAAGATCGGGTCGGGAACACCGGGGAGCTGTTTTTT.

DNA for the CDR3: TGTGCCAGCAGCCCAAACACAGGGTCCACTAATGAAAAACTGTTTTTT. It encodes CASSPNTGSTNEKLFF. The V gene is TRBV12-3 or TRBV12-4, the J gene TRBJ1-4; D may be TRBD1 (6 bases). CDR3 length equals 16 residues. V lost 6 bases, J lost 2 bases, and 16 bases lay in between.

The J gene is TRBJ1-2, the V gene TRBV5-6, with 12 bases lining up with TRBD1. After removal of 1 base from V and 2 bases from J, the junction contained 3 bases not matched to a gene. The CDR3 sequence is 16 residues long. Looked up from germline, CDR1 is SGHDT and CDR2 is YYEEEE. The CDR3 loop reads CASSLLGQGANYGYTF. As DNA, the CDR3 is TGTGCCAGCAGCTTGTTGGGACAGGGGGCGAACTATGGCTACACCTTC. Full variable domain (rest looked up from reference TRBV5-6 and TRBJ1-2): DAGVTQSPTHLIKTRGQQVTLRCSPKSGHDTVSWYQQALGQGPQFIFQYYEEEERQRGNFPDRFSGHQFPNYSSELNVNALLLGDSALYLCASSLLGQGANYGYTFGSGTRLTVV.

Only a few counts were recorded for this clonotype. This sequence may be a read error, since a much larger clone differs from it by one base. The rearrangement joins TRBV7-9 to TRBJ2-3, with 8 bases that match TRBD2. Germline V gene sequence: CDR1 SEHNR, CDR2 FQNEAQ (reference sequence). The CDR3 is 13 residues long. Here the CDR3 DNA reads TGTGCCGGCAGCGGGAGTAAATCAGATACGCAGTATTTT. It codes for CAGSGSKSDTQYF.

In this sample, this clonotype turned up a few times. With a much larger clone just one base away, this may be a read error. CDR3 loop: CASSLYGGRITGANVLTF. CDR3 nucleotides: TGTGCCAGCAGTCTATACGGGGGGCGAATCACTGGGGCCAACGTCCTGACTTTC. The chain couples TRBV6-2 or TRBV6-3 to TRBJ2-6, with a weak D call TRBD2 (7 bases). Trimming stripped 5 bases from V and 2 bases from J, with 19 bases between. The CDR3 has 18 amino acids. Germline loops: CDR1 MNHEY, CDR2 SVGEGT.

Many counts were recorded for this clonotype. Relative to the germline gene, one junction end is altered; a read error may explain this. The chain has TRBV7-9 and TRBJ2-7, with D perhaps matching TRBD1 (5 bases). There are 13 residues in the CDR3. Germline lookup yields CDR1 SEHNR and CDR2 FQNEAQ (reference sequence). The CDR3 reads CASSLANGGEGAF. The DNA of the CDR3 is TGTGCCAGCAGCTTAGCCAATGGCGGAGAAGGGGCCTTC. The full variable domain, in which reference TRBV7-9 and TRBJ2-7 provide the parts outside the CDR3, is DTGVSQNPRHKITKRGQNVTFRCDPISEHNRLYWYRQTLGQGPEFLTYFQNEAQLEKSRLLSDRFSAERPKGSFSTLEIQRTEQGDSAMYLCASSLANGGEGAFGPGTRLTVT.